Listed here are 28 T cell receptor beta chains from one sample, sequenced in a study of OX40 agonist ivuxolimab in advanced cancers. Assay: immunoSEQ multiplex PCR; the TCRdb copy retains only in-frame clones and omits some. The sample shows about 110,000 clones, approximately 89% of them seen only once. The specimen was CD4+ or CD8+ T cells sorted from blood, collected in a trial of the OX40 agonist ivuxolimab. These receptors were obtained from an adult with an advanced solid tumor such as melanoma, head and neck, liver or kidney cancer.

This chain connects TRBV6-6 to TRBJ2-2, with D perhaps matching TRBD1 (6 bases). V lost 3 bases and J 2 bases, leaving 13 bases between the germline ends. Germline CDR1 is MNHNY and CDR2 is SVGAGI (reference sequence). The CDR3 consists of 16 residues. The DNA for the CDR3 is TGTGCCAGCAGTTATATGACAGGACCCAACACCGGGGAGCTGTTTTTT. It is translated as CASSYMTGPNTGELFF.

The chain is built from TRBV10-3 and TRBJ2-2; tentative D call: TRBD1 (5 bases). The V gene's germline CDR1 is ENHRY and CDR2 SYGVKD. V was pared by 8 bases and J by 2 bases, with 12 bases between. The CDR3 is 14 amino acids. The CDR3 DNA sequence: TGTGCCATCCTCGACAGAGTAAACACCGGGGAGCTGTTTTTT. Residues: CAILDRVNTGELFF.

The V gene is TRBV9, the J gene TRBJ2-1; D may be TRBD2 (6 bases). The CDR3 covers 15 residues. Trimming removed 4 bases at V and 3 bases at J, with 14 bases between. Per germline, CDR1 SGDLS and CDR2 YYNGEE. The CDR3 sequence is CASSPLAEDYNEQFF. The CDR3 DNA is TGTGCCAGCAGCCCTTTAGCGGAGGACTACAATGAGCAGTTCTTC.

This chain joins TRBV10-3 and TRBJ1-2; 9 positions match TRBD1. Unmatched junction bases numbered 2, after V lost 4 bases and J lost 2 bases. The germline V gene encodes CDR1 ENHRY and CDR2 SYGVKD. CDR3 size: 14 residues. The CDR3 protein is CAISVGQGNYGYTF. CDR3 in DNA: TGTGCCATCAGTGTGGGACAGGGAAACTATGGCTACACCTTC.

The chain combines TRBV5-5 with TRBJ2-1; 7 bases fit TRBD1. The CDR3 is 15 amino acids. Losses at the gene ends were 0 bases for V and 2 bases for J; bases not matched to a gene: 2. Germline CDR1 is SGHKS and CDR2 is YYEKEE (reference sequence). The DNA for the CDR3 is TGTGCCAGCAGCTTGGAAACAGGGGCCTACAATGAGCAGTTCTTC. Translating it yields CASSLETGAYNEQFF.

CDR3 bases: TGTGCCAGCAGCAACCCCTGGACAGGGCGATACAATGAGCAGTTCTTC. It is translated as CASSNPWTGRYNEQFF. The chain links TRBV7-2 to TRBJ2-1; 8 bases fit TRBD1. V trimming: 5 bases; J trimming: 4 bases; junction bases outside the gene matches: 10. The CDR3 extends over 16 amino acids. Germline values: CDR1 SGHTA, CDR2 FQGNSA.

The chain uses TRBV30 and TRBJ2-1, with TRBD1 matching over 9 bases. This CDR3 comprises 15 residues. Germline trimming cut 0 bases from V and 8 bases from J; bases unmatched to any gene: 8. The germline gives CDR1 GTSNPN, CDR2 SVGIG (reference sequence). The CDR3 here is CAWSVKGQGVYEQFF. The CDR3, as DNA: TGTGCCTGGAGTGTAAAGGGACAGGGTGTCTATGAGCAGTTCTTC.

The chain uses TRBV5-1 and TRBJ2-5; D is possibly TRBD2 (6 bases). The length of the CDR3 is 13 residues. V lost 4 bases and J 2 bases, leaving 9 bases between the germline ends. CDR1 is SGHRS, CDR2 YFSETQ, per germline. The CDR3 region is CASSVEGQETQYF. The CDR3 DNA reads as TGCGCCAGCAGCGTGGAGGGACAAGAGACCCAGTACTTC.

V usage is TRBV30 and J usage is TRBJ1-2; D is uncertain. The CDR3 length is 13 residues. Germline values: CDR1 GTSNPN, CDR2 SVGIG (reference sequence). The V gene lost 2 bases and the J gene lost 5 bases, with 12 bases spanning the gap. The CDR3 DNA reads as TGTGCCTGGAGTCAGGCCGGAATATATGGCTACACCTTC. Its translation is CAWSQAGIYGYTF.

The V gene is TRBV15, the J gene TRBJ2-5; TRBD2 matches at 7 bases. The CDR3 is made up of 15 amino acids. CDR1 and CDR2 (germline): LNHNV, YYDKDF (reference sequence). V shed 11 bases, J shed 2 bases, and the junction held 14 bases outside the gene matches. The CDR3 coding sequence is TGTGCCGCCTGGGCGGGGGAAGGGGCACAAGAGACCCAGTACTTC. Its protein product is CAAWAGEGAQETQYF.

CDR3 DNA: TGTGCCAGCGAAGAGGGACGGACGAAAAACATTCAGTACTTC. Protein product: CASEEGRTKNIQYF. This chain links TRBV7-9 with TRBJ2-4, with D perhaps being TRBD1 or TRBD2 (5 bases each). Germline assignment: CDR1 SEHNR and CDR2 FQNEAQ (reference sequence). The V and J ends lost 8 bases and 4 bases respectively, with 15 bases between them. This CDR3 has 14 amino acids.

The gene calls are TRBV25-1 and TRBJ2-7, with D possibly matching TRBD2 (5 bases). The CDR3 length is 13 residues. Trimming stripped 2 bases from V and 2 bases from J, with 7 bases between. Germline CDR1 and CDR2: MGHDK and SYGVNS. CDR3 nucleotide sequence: TGTGCCAGCAGTGAAACGGGAACCTACGAGCAGTACTTC. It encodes CASSETGTYEQYF.

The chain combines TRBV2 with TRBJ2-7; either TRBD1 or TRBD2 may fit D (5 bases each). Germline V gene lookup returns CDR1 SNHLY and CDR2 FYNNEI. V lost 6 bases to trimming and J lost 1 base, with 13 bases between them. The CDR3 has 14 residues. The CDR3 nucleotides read TGTGCCAGCAGCCTAGGGGAGTCGTCCTACGAGCAGTACTTC. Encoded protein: CASSLGESSYEQYF.

CDR3 DNA sequence: TGTGCCAGCAGCTTGGAACTAGCCCAAGAGACCCAGTACTTC. It codes for CASSLELAQETQYF. The chain joins TRBV5-6 to TRBJ2-5; tentatively, D is TRBD2 (6 bases). Trimming took off 0 bases at V and 1 base at J, with 7 bases between the two ends. CDR3 length: 14 residues. Germline V lookup: CDR1 SGHDT, CDR2 YYEEEE.

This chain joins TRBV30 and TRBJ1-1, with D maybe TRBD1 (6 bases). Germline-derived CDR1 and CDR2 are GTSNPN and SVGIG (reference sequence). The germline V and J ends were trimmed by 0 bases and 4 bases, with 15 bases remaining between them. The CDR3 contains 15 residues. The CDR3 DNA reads TGTGCCTGGAGTGTAGTCCTAGGGGGAGGCACTGAAGCTTTCTTT. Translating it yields CAWSVVLGGGTEAFF.

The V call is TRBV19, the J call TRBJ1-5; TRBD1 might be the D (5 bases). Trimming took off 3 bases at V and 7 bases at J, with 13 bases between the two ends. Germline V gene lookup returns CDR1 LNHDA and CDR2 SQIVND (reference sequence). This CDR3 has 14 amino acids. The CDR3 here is CASSIGQGGQPQHF. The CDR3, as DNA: TGTGCCAGTAGTATCGGGCAGGGTGGACAGCCCCAGCATTTT.

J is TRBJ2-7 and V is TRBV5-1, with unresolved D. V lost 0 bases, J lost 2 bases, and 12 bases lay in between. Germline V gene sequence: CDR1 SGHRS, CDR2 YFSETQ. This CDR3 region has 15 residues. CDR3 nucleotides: TGCGCCAGCAGCTTGGGACCGACGAATCCCTACGAGCAGTACTTC. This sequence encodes CASSLGPTNPYEQYF.

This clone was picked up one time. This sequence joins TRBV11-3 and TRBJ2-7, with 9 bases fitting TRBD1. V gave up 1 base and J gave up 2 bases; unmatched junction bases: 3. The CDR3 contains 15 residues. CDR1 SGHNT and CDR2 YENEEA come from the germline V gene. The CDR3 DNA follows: TGTGCCAGCAGCTTAGGGGGGACAGGGACCTACGAGCAGTACTTC. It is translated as CASSLGGTGTYEQYF.

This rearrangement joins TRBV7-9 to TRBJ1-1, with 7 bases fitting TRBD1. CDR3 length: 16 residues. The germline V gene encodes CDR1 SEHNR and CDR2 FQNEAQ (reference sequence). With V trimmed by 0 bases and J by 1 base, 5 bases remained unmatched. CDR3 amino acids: CASSLAAGQKNTEAFF. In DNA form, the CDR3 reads TGTGCCAGCAGCTTAGCGGCGGGACAGAAGAACACTGAAGCTTTCTTT.

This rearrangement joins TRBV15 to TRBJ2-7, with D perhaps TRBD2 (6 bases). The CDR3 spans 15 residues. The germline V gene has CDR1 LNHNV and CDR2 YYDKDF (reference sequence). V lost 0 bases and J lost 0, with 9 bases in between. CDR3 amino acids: CATSRDRESSYEQYF. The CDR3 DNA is TGTGCCACCAGCAGAGATCGGGAGAGCTCCTACGAGCAGTACTTC.

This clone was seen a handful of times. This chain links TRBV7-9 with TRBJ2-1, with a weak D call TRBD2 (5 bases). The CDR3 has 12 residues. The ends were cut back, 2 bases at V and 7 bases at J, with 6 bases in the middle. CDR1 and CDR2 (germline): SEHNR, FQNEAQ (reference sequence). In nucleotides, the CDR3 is TGTGCCAGCAGCTTAAGCGGAAATGAGCAGTTCTTC. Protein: CASSLSGNEQFF. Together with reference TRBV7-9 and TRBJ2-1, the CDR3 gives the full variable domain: DTGVSQNPRHKITKRGQNVTFRCDPISEHNRLYWYRQTLGQGPEFLTYFQNEAQLEKSRLLSDRFSAERPKGSFSTLEIQRTEQGDSAMYLCASSLSGNEQFFGPGTRLTVL.

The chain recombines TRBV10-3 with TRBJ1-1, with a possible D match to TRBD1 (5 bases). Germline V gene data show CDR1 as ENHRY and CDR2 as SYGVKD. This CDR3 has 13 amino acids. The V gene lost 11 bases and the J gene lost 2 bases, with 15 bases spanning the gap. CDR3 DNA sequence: TGTGCCTCTCGTACGGGGGGAAACACTGAAGCTTTCTTT. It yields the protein CASRTGGNTEAFF.

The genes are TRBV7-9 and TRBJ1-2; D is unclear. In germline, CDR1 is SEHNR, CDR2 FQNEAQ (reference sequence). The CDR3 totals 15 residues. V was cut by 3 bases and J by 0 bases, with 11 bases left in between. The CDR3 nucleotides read TGTGCCAGCAGCTTTTCCCTAAATACTAACTATGGCTACACCTTC. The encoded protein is CASSFSLNTNYGYTF.

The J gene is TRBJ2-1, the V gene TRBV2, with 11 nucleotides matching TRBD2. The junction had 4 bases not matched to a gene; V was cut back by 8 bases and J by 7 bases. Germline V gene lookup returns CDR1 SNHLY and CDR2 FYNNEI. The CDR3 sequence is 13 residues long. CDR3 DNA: TGTGCCAGCGGGACTAGCGGTTCAAATGAGCAGTTCTTC. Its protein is CASGTSGSNEQFF.

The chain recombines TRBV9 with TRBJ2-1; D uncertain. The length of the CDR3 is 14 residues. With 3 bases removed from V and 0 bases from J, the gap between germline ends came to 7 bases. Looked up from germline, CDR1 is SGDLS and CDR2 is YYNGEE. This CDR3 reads CASSESSSYNEQFF. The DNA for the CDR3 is TGTGCCAGCAGCGAGAGCAGCTCCTACAATGAGCAGTTCTTC.

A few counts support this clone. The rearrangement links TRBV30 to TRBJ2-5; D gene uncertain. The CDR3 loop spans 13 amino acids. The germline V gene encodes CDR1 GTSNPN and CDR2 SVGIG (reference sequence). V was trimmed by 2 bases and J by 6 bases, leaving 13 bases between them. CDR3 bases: TGTGCCTGGAGTCGGCGCACCCCGAAGACCCAGTACTTC. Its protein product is CAWSRRTPKTQYF.

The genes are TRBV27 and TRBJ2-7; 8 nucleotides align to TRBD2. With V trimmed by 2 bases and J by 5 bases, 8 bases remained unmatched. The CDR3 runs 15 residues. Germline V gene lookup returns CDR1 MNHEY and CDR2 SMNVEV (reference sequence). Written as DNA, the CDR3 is TGTGCCAGCAGTTTAAAGGGACTAGACTTCCACGAGCAGTACTTC. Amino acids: CASSLKGLDFHEQYF.

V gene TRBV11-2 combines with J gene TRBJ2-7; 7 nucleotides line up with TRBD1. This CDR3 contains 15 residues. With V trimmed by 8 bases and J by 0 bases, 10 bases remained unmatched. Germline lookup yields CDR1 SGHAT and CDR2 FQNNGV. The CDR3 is CASGKGQVFSYEQYF. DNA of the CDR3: TGTGCCAGCGGAAAAGGACAGGTATTCTCCTACGAGCAGTACTTC.